The 9 T cell receptor beta chains below were found in one sample sequenced in a study of cytomegalovirus exposure and HLA in healthy donors. The PCR employed 60 Vbeta primers together with 13 Jbeta primers. This table comes from immunoSEQ multiplex PCR, and its TCRdb copy is limited to in-frame clones, with some not included. There are around 200,000 clones in the sample; under 85% occur only once, and 1.5% to 2% lies in the top ten. The material sequenced was PBMCs. The receptors derive from a man between 50 and 59 years old in good health and CMV-seronegative.

V usage is TRBV18 and J usage is TRBJ1-5; D gene ambiguous. This CDR3 has 12 amino acids. The germline V gene encodes CDR1 KGHSH and CDR2 LQKENI. The germline V and J ends were trimmed by 4 bases and 4 bases, with 5 bases remaining between them. The CDR3 sequence is CASSHGNQPQHF. In DNA form, the CDR3 reads TGTGCCAGCTCACACGGTAATCAGCCCCAGCATTTT.

The V call is TRBV7-9, the J call TRBJ2-7, with TRBD1 matching 7 bases. V lost 2 bases, J lost 0 bases, and 4 bases stayed unmatched. From germline, CDR1 is SEHNR and CDR2 FQNEAQ (reference sequence). The CDR3 extends over 15 amino acids. The CDR3 spells CASSLTGVFSYEQYF. The DNA of the CDR3 is TGTGCCAGCAGCTTAACAGGGGTATTCTCCTACGAGCAGTACTTC.

This clone was recorded at least ten times. The J gene is TRBJ2-5, the V gene TRBV7-3, with D perhaps matching TRBD2 (5 bases). Per the germline V gene, CDR1 is SGHTA and CDR2 is FQGTGA. Trimming cost V 5 bases and J 4 bases, with 17 bases left between them. The length of the CDR3 is 15 residues. In DNA, the CDR3 is TGTGCCAGCAGCAGCAGCGGTACCTGGGGAGAGACCCAGTACTTC. Protein sequence: CASSSSGTWGETQYF.

This clone was detected a few times. The chain has TRBV5-4 and TRBJ2-2, with 9 bases aligning to TRBD2. V dropped 7 bases and J dropped 6; count of bases not matched to a gene: 10. CDR1 is SGHNT, CDR2 YYREEE, per germline (reference sequence). The CDR3 loop spans 15 amino acids. DNA for the CDR3: TGTGCCAGCTCTTCGGCGGGGGGGCCGTCCGGGGAGCTGTTTTTT. It encodes CASSSAGGPSGELFF.

The chain links TRBV18 to TRBJ2-3; TRBD2 matches 11 bases. Germline trimming cut 1 base from V and 6 bases from J; bases unmatched to any gene: 9. CDR1 is KGHSH, CDR2 LQKENI, per germline. The CDR3 extends over 17 amino acids. CDR3 in amino acids: CASSPLPLAGGGDTQYF. The CDR3 DNA reads TGTGCCAGCTCACCACTCCCCCTAGCGGGGGGCGGGGATACGCAGTATTTT.

V usage is TRBV18 and J usage is TRBJ2-1, with TRBD2 matching over 8 bases. With V trimmed by 0 bases and J by 2 bases, 0 bases remained unmatched. Germline V CDR1 and CDR2: KGHSH, LQKENI. The CDR3 is made up of 15 amino acids. The CDR3 region is CASSPPGLAYNEQFF. In DNA, the CDR3 is TGTGCCAGCTCACCACCGGGACTAGCCTACAATGAGCAGTTCTTC.

The chain links TRBV5-6 to TRBJ1-3; D unresolved. The germline gives CDR1 SGHDT, CDR2 YYEEEE. This CDR3 has 15 amino acids. V was clipped by 0 bases and J by 3 bases, with 10 bases between them. CDR3 DNA sequence: TGTGCCAGCAGCTTGGTCGGTTCTGTTGGAAACACCATATATTTT. It codes for CASSLVGSVGNTIYF.

In DNA form, the CDR3 reads TGCGCCAGCACCGGGGGGGCACCCAATGAGCAGTTCTTC. It specifies CASTGGAPNEQFF. The chain employs TRBV4-3 and TRBJ2-1; 8 bases map to TRBD2. V lost 7 bases to trimming and J lost 6 bases; unmatched junction nucleotides: 5. Per the germline V gene, CDR1 is LGHNA and CDR2 is YSLEER. This CDR3 is 13 amino acids long.

A remark on this clone: At one end the junction does not follow the germline gene, possibly because of a read error. The gene calls are TRBV5-1 and TRBJ2-5; no clear D. Germline-derived CDR1 and CDR2 are SGHRS and YFSETQ. The CDR3 sequence is 13 residues long. The CDR3 reads CASSLAGQEAQYF. CDR3 sequence (DNA): TGCGCCAGCAGCTTGGCCGGCCAAGAGGCCCAGTACTTC.